This T cell receptor (beta chain) was identified in a study of sequential checkpoint blockade in melanoma. Only in-frame clones appear in the TCRdb table, and some are missing; sequencing was by immunoSEQ multiplex PCR. The sample carries 25,000 to 30,000 clones, 77% recorded once. CDR3 length equals 14 residues. Looked up from germline, CDR1 is SQVTM and CDR2 is ANQGSEA. Trimming pared 4 bases from V and 0 bases from J, leaving 10 bases between. Documented treatment: randomized to nivolumab then ipilimumab (arm A) or the reverse (arm B). DNA-damaging chemotherapy had not been given to any patient beforehand.

The clonotype comes from a human donor with melanoma. The rearrangement links TRBV29-1 to TRBJ1-3, with D possibly matching TRBD1 (5 bases). The material sequenced was CD8+ T cells sorted from blood (inferred from file names), taken from a patient given nivolumab and ipilimumab in sequence. CDR3 DNA sequence: TGCAGCGTTGTCGGGGGTAGCTCTGGAAACACCATATATTTT. This encodes CSVVGGSSGNTIYF.